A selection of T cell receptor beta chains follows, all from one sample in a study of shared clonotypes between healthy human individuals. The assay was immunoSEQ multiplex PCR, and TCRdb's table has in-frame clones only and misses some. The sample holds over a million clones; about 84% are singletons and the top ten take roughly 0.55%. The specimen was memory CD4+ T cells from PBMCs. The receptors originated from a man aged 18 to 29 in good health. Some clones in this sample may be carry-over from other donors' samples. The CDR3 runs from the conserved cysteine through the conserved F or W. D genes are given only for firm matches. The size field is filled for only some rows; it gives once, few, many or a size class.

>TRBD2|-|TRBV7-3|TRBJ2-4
CASTQEGGGKNIQYF
TGTGCCAGCACCCAGGAGGGCGGGGGAAAAAACATTCAGTACTTC
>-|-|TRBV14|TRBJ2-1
CASSQERGDLRNEQFF
TGTGCCAGCAGCCAAGAAAGGGGCGACCTTCGGAATGAGCAGTTCTTC
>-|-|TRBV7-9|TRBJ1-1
CASSLIRDTEAFF
TGTGCCAGCAGCTTAATCCGGGACACTGAAGCTTTCTTT
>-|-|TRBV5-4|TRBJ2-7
CASSLRMRF
TGTGCCAGCAGTTTGCGTATGAGGTTC
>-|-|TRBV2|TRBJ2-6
CASSVGAGAGLSGANVLTF
TGTGCCAGCAGCGTCGGGGCAGGGGCCGGCCTCTCTGGGGCCAACGTCCTGACTTTC
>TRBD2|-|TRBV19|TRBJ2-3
CASSIVSLGLAGRSTDTQYF
TGTGCCAGTAGTATAGTATCCCTCGGACTAGCGGGAAGAAGCACAGATACGCAGTATTTT
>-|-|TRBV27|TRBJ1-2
CASQRGDGYGYTF
TGTGCCAGCCAACGGGGTGACGGCTATGGCTACACCTTC
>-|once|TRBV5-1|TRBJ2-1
CASSIALHEQFF
TGCGCCAGCAGCATCGCGTTGCATGAGCAGTTCTTC
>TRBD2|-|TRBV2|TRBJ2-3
CASSRPAGGADTQYF
TGTGCCAGCAGTCGCCCAGCCGGGGGGGCAGATACGCAGTATTTT
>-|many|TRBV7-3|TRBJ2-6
CASRAGSGANVLTF
TGTGCCAGCCGAGCTGGGTCTGGGGCCAACGTCCTGACTTTC
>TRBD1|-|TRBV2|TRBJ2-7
CAGTGFDEQYF
TGTGCCGGGACAGGGTTCGACGAGCAGTACTTC
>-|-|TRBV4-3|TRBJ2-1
CASSQGRGSDEQFF
TGCGCCAGCAGCCAAGGACGTGGGAGCGATGAGCAGTTCTTC
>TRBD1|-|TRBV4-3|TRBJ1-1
CASSQGKGGWGEAFF
TGCGCCAGCAGCCAGGGAAAAGGGGGCTGGGGTGAAGCTTTCTTT
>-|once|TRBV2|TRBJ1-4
CASSEGGGGGEKLFF
TGTGCCAGCAGTGAAGGGGGGGGAGGAGGTGAAAAACTGTTTTTT
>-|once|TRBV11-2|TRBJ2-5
CASSLGGQQETQYF
TGTGCCAGCAGCTTAGGCGGACAGCAAGAGACCCAGTACTTC
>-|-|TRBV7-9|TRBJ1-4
CASSLNLATNEKLFF
TGTGCCAGCAGCTTGAACCTTGCAACTAATGAAAAACTGTTTTTT
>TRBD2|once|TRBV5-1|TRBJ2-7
CASSWEGTSSYEQYF
TGCGCCAGCAGCTGGGAAGGGACTAGCTCCTACGAGCAGTACTTC
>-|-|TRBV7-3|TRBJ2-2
CASSPALRGAGNTGELFF
TGTGCCAGCAGCCCCGCCCTCCGGGGCGCGGGCAACACCGGGGAGCTGTTTTTT
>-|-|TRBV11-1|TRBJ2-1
CASSLAAARVGYNEQFF
TGTGCCAGCAGCTTAGCGGCGGCGCGCGTCGGGTACAATGAGCAGTTCTTC
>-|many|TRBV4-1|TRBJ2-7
CASSHEGGQYF
TGCGCCAGCAGCCATGAGGGGGGACAGTACTTC
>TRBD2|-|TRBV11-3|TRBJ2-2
CASSLGLAGSGELFF
TGTGCCAGCAGCTTGGGACTAGCGGGTTCCGGGGAGCTGTTTTTT
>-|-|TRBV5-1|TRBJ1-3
CASSPGDLSGNTIYF
TGCGCCAGCAGCCCAGGGGATCTCTCTGGAAACACCATATATTTT
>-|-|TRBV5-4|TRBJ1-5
CASKGGSNQPQHF
TGTGCCAGCAAGGGGGGCAGCAATCAGCCCCAGCATTTT
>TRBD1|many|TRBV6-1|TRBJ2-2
CASRLDRGGGELFF
TGTGCCAGCAGACTGGACAGGGGAGGCGGGGAGCTGTTTTTT
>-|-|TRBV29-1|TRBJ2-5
CSVNKGFSGGKETQYF
TGCAGCGTGAATAAAGGTTTCAGTGGAGGAAAAGAGACCCAGTACTTC
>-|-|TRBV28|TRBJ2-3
CASSSLPTGDTQYF
TGTGCCAGCAGTTCCCTACCGACAGGCGATACGCAGTATTTT
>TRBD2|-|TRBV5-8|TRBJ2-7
CASSSLAGDGYEQYF
TGTGCCAGCAGCTCACTAGCGGGAGACGGCTACGAGCAGTACTTC
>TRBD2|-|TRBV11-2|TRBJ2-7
CASSPGGGNYEQYF
TGTGCCAGCAGCCCCGGGGGAGGGAACTACGAGCAGTACTTC
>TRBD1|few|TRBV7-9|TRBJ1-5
CASSPDRDNQPQHF
TGTGCCAGCAGCCCAGACAGGGACAATCAGCCCCAGCATTTT
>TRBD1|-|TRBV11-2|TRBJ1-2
CASSPPGQHYGYTF
TGTGCCAGCAGCCCCCCGGGACAGCACTATGGCTACACCTTC
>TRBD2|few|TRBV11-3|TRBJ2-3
CASSYGTSADTQYF
TGTGCCAGCAGCTATGGGACTAGCGCAGATACGCAGTATTTT
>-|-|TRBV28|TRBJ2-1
CASSRAHNEQFF
TGTGCCAGCAGCCGAGCTCACAATGAGCAGTTCTTC
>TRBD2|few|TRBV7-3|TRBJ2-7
CASSLKAGVAEQYF
TGTGCCAGCAGCTTAAAGGCGGGAGTTGCCGAGCAGTACTTC
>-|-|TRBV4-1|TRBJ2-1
CASSQESGLAFNEQFF
TGCGCCAGCAGCCAAGAGTCCGGGCTAGCGTTCAATGAGCAGTTCTTC
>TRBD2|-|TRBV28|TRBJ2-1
CASIPLGLAGGDEQFF
TGTGCCAGCATCCCTCTGGGACTAGCGGGAGGTGATGAGCAGTTCTTC
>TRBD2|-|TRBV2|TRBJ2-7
CASSEGLATYEQYF
TGTGCCAGCAGTGAAGGACTAGCCACCTACGAGCAGTACTTC
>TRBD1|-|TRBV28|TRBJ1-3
CASSLTGQGAGNTIYF
TGTGCCAGCAGCCTTACGGGACAGGGGGCTGGAAACACCATATATTTT
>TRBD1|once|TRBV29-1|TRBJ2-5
CSVLTGSETQYF
TGCAGCGTTCTGACAGGGTCAGAGACCCAGTACTTC
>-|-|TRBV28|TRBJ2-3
CASASPSTDTQYF
TGTGCCAGCGCCTCTCCCAGCACAGATACGCAGTATTTT
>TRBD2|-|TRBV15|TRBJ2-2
CATSREAGWNTGELFF
TGTGCCACCAGCAGGGAAGCGGGATGGAACACCGGGGAGCTGTTTTTT
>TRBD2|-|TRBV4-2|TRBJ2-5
CASSQDLSREGETQYF
TGTGCCAGCAGCCAAGATTTGTCCCGGGAGGGTGAGACCCAGTACTTC
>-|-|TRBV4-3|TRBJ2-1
CASSQDSSGSQGNEQFF
TGCGCCAGCAGCCAAGATAGTTCAGGGTCTCAGGGCAATGAGCAGTTCTTC